Following are 8 T cell receptor beta chains from one sample sequenced in a study of regulatory and conventional T cells in RAG deficiency. The sorted conventional CD4+ T cells were CD25-low and CD127-high, with genomic DNA sequenced. This table comes from immunoSEQ multiplex PCR, and its TCRdb copy is limited to in-frame clones, with some not included. The table includes about 24,000 clones, around 95% detected once. A further study also used this sample, focusing on regulatory T cells. That study adds: The primer mix had 52 TRBV and 13 TRBJ primers.

The sample taken for sequencing was CD25- CD4+ T cells sorted from blood. These receptors were obtained from a human donor in good health.

The chain uses TRBV28 and TRBJ2-2, with D possibly matching TRBD1 (6 bases). Germline assignment: CDR1 MDHEN and CDR2 SYDVKM. The CDR3 consists of 18 residues. Trimming removed 8 bases at V and 5 bases at J, with 27 bases between. This CDR3 reads CASFLGGPWGRVTGELFF. CDR3 DNA sequence: TGTGCCAGCTTCCTTGGCGGCCCCTGGGGGCGGGTAACCGGGGAGCTGTTTTTT.

The chain combines TRBV7-9 with TRBJ2-2; TRBD1 might be the D (6 bases). Germline CDR1 is SEHNR and CDR2 is FQNEAQ (reference sequence). The CDR3 loop spans 15 amino acids. Trimming left V 1 base short and J 4 bases short, with 10 bases between. Here the CDR3 reads CASSLDQGTTGELFF. The CDR3 DNA reads as TGTGCCAGCAGCTTAGACCAGGGGACCACCGGGGAGCTGTTTTTT.

The chain employs TRBV5-4 and TRBJ1-5, with 7 bases aligning to TRBD1. Germline assignment: CDR1 SGHNT and CDR2 YYREEE (reference sequence). Trimming cost V 1 base and J 5 bases; bases outside gene matches: 3. The CDR3 is 14 amino acids. CDR3 region: CASSLRDSDQPQHF. The CDR3 DNA sequence: TGTGCCAGCAGCTTGCGGGACAGTGATCAGCCCCAGCATTTT.

The chain links TRBV5-8 to TRBJ2-2; the D gene is possibly TRBD2 (6 bases). CDR1 is SGHTS, CDR2 YDEGEE, per germline. Trimming left V 4 bases short and J 2 bases short, with 18 bases between. The CDR3 sequence is 17 residues long. The CDR3 nucleotides read TGTGCCAGCAGCACCTCCATCCTCGGGGGTAACACCGGGGAGCTGTTTTTT. This gives the protein CASSTSILGGNTGELFF.

The rearrangement uses TRBV10-3 and TRBJ1-3; D unresolved. This CDR3 contains 14 residues. Germline CDR1 ENHRY, CDR2 SYGVKD. V lost 4 bases, J lost 5 bases, and 12 bases lay in between. The CDR3 region is CAISATSGRNTIYF. CDR3 nucleotide sequence: TGTGCCATCAGTGCAACAAGCGGACGAAACACCATATATTTT.

The rearrangement uses TRBV18 and TRBJ1-1; the D is unclear. The CDR3 is 13 amino acids. V lost 4 bases and J lost 3, with 9 bases in between. Per germline, CDR1 KGHSH and CDR2 LQKENI. The CDR3 loop reads CASSLQRDTEAFF. DNA for the CDR3: TGTGCCAGCTCACTACAGAGGGACACTGAAGCTTTCTTT.

The gene calls are TRBV9 and TRBJ2-1; D possibly corresponds to TRBD1 (5 bases). Germline CDR1 is SGDLS and CDR2 is YYNGEE. The CDR3 loop spans 16 amino acids. V dropped 4 bases and J dropped 6 bases, with 20 bases sitting between them. The CDR3 here is CASSPLEGPGSNEQFF. The CDR3 nucleotides read TGTGCCAGCAGCCCCCTTGAAGGACCAGGGTCCAATGAGCAGTTCTTC.

The rearrangement uses TRBV30 and TRBJ2-5; 10 bases are shared with TRBD1. Germline loops: CDR1 GTSNPN, CDR2 SVGIG (reference sequence). The length of the CDR3 is 15 residues. Trimming cost V 2 bases and J 3 bases; bases outside gene matches: 6. The CDR3 DNA reads TGTGCCTGGAGTAAGACAGGGGGCTTTGAAGAGACCCAGTACTTC. Translation: CAWSKTGGFEETQYF.